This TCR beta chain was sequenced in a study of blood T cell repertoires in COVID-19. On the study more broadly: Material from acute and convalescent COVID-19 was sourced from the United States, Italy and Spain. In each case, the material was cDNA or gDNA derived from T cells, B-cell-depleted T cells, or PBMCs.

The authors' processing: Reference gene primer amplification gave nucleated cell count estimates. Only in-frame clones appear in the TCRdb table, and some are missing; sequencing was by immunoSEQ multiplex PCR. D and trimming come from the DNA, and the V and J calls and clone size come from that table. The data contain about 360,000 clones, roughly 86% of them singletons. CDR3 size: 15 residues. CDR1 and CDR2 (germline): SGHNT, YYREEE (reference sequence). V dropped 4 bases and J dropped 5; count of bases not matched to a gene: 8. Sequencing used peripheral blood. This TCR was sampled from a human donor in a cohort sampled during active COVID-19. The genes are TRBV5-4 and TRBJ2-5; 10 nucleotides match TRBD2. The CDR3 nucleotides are TGTGCCAGCAGCCCCGGGACTAGCGTCAGGGAGACCCAGTACTTC. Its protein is CASSPGTSVRETQYF.